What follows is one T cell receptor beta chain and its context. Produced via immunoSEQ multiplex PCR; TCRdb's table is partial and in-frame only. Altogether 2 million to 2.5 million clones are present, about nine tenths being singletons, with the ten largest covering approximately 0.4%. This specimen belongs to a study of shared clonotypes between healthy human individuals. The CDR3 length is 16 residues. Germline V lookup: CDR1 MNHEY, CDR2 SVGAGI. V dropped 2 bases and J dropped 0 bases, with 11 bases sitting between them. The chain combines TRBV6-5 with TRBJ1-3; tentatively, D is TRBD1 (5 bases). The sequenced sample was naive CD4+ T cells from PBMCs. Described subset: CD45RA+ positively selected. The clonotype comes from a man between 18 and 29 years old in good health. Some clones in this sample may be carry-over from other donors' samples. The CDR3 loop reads CASSYGWGNSGNTIYF. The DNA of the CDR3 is TGTGCCAGCAGTTACGGGTGGGGGAACTCTGGAAACACCATATATTTT.